This T cell receptor (beta chain) stems from a study of blood T cells in healthy people across ages. Study-level findings and limits: Significant beta diversity loss was already apparent by age approximately 40, declining roughly linearly. Estimates of total diversity, which came from one million sequenced T cells, were considered to be underestimates. Higher diversity and more naive CD4+ cells were features of long-lived donors, compared to aged donors.

V lost 6 bases, J lost 7 bases, and 14 bases stayed unmatched. The CDR3 spans 15 residues. Details on this clonotype: Its matching antigen is unknown.

Next came a second PCR, run for roughly 7 to 12 cycles, which used a sample-barcoded 5' primer along with a J-beta primer mix. A template-switch adaptor that had 12 random nucleotides put a tag on each cDNA molecule. One entry per CDR3 protein results from TCRdb running MiXCR on the 5' RACE reads. Altogether roughly 1,800,000 distinct CDR3 sequences are present, less than 50% being singletons, with the ten largest covering around 2.1%. The material sequenced was blood. The chain carries TRBV12-3 or TRBV12-4 and TRBJ1-1; TRBD1 agrees at 7 bases. This TCR was sampled from a woman between 40 and 55 years old in good health. This chain's CDR3 is CASRGRQGLGGEAFF. Written as DNA, the CDR3 is TGTGCCAGCAGGGGCCGACAGGGCCTAGGAGGTGAAGCTTTCTTT.